The 27 T cell receptor beta chains below were found in one sample sequenced in a study of identifying expanded T cells in peripheral blood. Some clones are missing from TCRdb's copy, which holds only in-frame ones; the method was immunoSEQ multiplex PCR. The sample holds around 90,000 clones, approximately 90% seen once. The sample comprised blood. The receptors were sampled from a person between 18 and 75 years old in good health.

This chain connects TRBV23-1 to TRBJ1-1; D remains unclear. TRBV23-1 is sorted into the ORF group, with uncertain function. Trimming left V 3 bases short and J 4 bases short, with 21 bases between. The CDR3 has 17 amino acids. The CDR3 protein is CASSHLPVRMGITEAFF. Written as DNA, the CDR3 is TGCGCCAGCAGTCACCTTCCTGTTAGGATGGGAATCACTGAAGCTTTCTTT.

The CDR3 region has the DNA TGTGCCAGCAGCCCGACGACAGGGGACGGGACTGAAGCTTTCTTT. Encoded protein: CASSPTTGDGTEAFF. The chain is built from TRBV7-9 and TRBJ1-1; 8 bases align to TRBD1. With 5 bases clipped from V and 5 bases from J, the junction kept 10 bases outside the gene matches. The germline V gene has CDR1 SEHNR and CDR2 FQNEAQ (reference sequence). This CDR3 contains 15 residues.

This chain joins TRBV5-1 and TRBJ1-1, with D perhaps TRBD1 (5 bases). Germline CDR1 and CDR2: SGHRS and YFSETQ. The V and J ends lost 3 bases and 4 bases respectively, with 16 bases between them. This CDR3 has 15 amino acids. Written as DNA, the CDR3 is TGCGCCAGCAGCTCGGGGAGGGGTAGCTCCACTGAAGCTTTCTTT. As protein: CASSSGRGSSTEAFF.

The V gene is TRBV30, the J gene TRBJ1-2; D is unclear. V lost 1 base to trimming and J lost 5 bases, with 8 bases between them. This CDR3 region has 12 residues. Germline loops: CDR1 GTSNPN, CDR2 SVGIG (reference sequence). In DNA form, the CDR3 reads TGTGCCTGGAGTGACACAACTTATGGCTACACCTTC. Encoded protein: CAWSDTTYGYTF.

This clone was seen once. V and J are TRBV6-5 and TRBJ2-2; D perhaps matches TRBD2 (5 bases). Germline values: CDR1 MNHEY, CDR2 SVGAGI. This CDR3 region has 16 residues. The V end lost 0 bases, the J end lost 4 bases, and 12 bases lay between the germline ends. The CDR3 is CASSYSDGGFTGELFF. In nucleotides, the CDR3 is TGTGCCAGCAGTTACTCCGACGGAGGTTTCACCGGGGAGCTGTTTTTT.

This clone was picked up one time. The V gene is TRBV10-2, the J gene TRBJ2-5; TRBD1 matches 7 bases. The CDR3 runs to 14 residues. V was clipped by 2 bases and J by 10 bases; unmatched bases: 10. Germline values: CDR1 WSHSY, CDR2 SAAADI. CDR3 sequence reads: CASSEVGTVSIQYF. CDR3 in DNA: TGCGCCAGCAGTGAGGTTGGGACAGTGTCCATCCAGTACTTC.

This chain links TRBV5-1 with TRBJ2-5; TRBD2 is a possible D gene (7 bases). The germline V and J ends were trimmed by 4 bases and 5 bases, with 9 bases remaining between them. CDR1 is SGHRS, CDR2 YFSETQ, per germline. The CDR3 sequence is 12 residues long. DNA of the CDR3: TGCGCCAGCAGCCCGGGGGGCGAGACCCAGTACTTC. Amino acids: CASSPGGETQYF.

Details on this clone: Germline and junction disagree at one end, which may indicate a read error. The chain combines TRBV29-1 with TRBJ2-7, with a weak D call TRBD2 (6 bases). The germline V gene encodes CDR1 SQVTM and CDR2 ANQGSEA. The CDR3 runs 13 residues. The CDR3 DNA follows: TGCAGCGTGGAAGCGGGTACCTCCTACGAGCAGTACTTC. This gives the protein CSVEAGTSYEQYF.

The chain has TRBV6-5 and TRBJ2-1; TRBD2 aligns across 8 bases. Germline loops: CDR1 MNHEY, CDR2 SVGAGI. The CDR3 contains 15 residues. The V gene end was trimmed by 6 bases and the J gene end by 4 bases; junction bases not matched to a gene: 8. The CDR3, as DNA: TGTGCCAGCAGCTCCCGCGGGGGGACTTACAATGAGCAGTTCTTC. Translating gives CASSSRGGTYNEQFF.

As regards this clone: The same CDR3 arises from other DNA sequences in this sample as well. The V and J genes are TRBV7-9 and TRBJ2-1; 10 positions agree with TRBD2. From germline, CDR1 is SEHNR and CDR2 FQNEAQ (reference sequence). The CDR3 is 15 residues long. Trimming cost V 1 base and J 12 bases; bases outside gene matches: 9. The DNA for the CDR3 is TGTGCCAGCAGCTTAGGGAGCGGGGGGGCCTGGTGGCAGTTCTTC. It specifies CASSLGSGGAWWQFF. The variable domain in full, with the rest retrieved from reference TRBV7-9 and TRBJ2-1, is DTGVSQNPRHKITKRGQNVTFRCDPISEHNRLYWYRQTLGQGPEFLTYFQNEAQLEKSRLLSDRFSAERPKGSFSTLEIQRTEQGDSAMYLCASSLGSGGAWWQFFGPGTRLTVL.

This chain uses TRBV11-1 with TRBJ1-2; the D is unclear. V was clipped by 5 bases and J by 8 bases, with 18 bases between them. Germline-derived CDR1 and CDR2 are SGHAT and FQDESV (reference sequence). This CDR3 is built from 14 residues. The CDR3 is CASSPDGMGSGYTF. In nucleotides, the CDR3 is TGTGCCAGCAGCCCAGATGGGATGGGGAGCGGCTACACCTTC.

The genes are TRBV10-1 and TRBJ2-5, with D possibly matching TRBD1 (5 bases). Germline loops: CDR1 WNHNN, CDR2 SYGVQD (reference sequence). This CDR3 region has 15 residues. The V gene lost 0 bases and the J gene lost 5 bases, with 13 bases spanning the gap. Here the CDR3 reads CASSESDMGRETQYF. The CDR3 bases are TGCGCCAGCAGTGAGTCGGACATGGGGCGGGAGACCCAGTACTTC.

The rearrangement joins TRBV6-5 to TRBJ2-5, with 7 bases fitting TRBD1. Germline V lookup: CDR1 MNHEY, CDR2 SVGAGI. There are 13 residues in the CDR3. The V gene end was trimmed by 6 bases and the J gene end by 5 bases; junction bases not matched to a gene: 6. The chain's CDR3 is CASSRQGFETQYF. The CDR3, as DNA: TGTGCCAGCAGCAGACAGGGTTTTGAGACCCAGTACTTC.

V and J are TRBV9 and TRBJ2-1; D may be TRBD1 (7 bases). Between the trimmed V and J ends, which lost 4 bases and 7 bases, there was a span of 12 bases. The CDR3 sequence is 13 residues long. Looked up from germline, CDR1 is SGDLS and CDR2 is YYNGEE. The CDR3 loop reads CASSTTGRNEQFF. For the CDR3, the DNA is TGTGCCAGCAGCACGACAGGGAGGAATGAGCAGTTCTTC.

The rearrangement joins TRBV5-1 to TRBJ2-3; D unclear. Germline V gives CDR1 SGHRS, CDR2 YFSETQ. The CDR3 is made up of 15 amino acids. Trimming stripped 0 bases from V and 0 bases from J, with 8 bases between. CDR3 region: CASSLDNPSTDTQYF. The CDR3 DNA sequence: TGCGCCAGCAGCTTGGACAATCCTAGCACAGATACGCAGTATTTT.

This clone was observed a few times. The gene calls are TRBV4-1 and TRBJ1-4; 12 bases agree with TRBD1. Germline V lookup: CDR1 MGHRA, CDR2 YSYEKL. V was clipped by 0 bases and J by 8 bases; unmatched bases: 4. The CDR3 contains 16 residues. This CDR3 is CASSQDRGTGGEKLFF. The DNA of the CDR3 is TGCGCCAGCAGCCAAGATAGAGGGACAGGGGGCGAAAAACTGTTTTTT.

This clone was counted a single time. This rearrangement joins TRBV7-2 to TRBJ2-2, with 9 bases lining up with TRBD1. The V and J ends lost 2 bases and 7 bases, in that order; junction bases with no gene match: 5. There are 15 residues in the CDR3. CDR1 is SGHTA and CDR2 is FQGNSA in the germline V gene. CDR3 coding DNA: TGTGCCAGCAGCTTACAAGGGACAGGGAACGGGGAGCTGTTTTTT. Its translation: CASSLQGTGNGELFF.

The V and J genes are TRBV28 and TRBJ1-1; 8 positions agree with TRBD1. This CDR3 is 13 amino acids long. V shed 6 bases and J 2 bases; nucleotides not matched to a gene: 2. Germline V gene data show CDR1 as MDHEN and CDR2 as SYDVKM. The CDR3 spells CASRDRGNTEAFF. CDR3 nucleotide sequence: TGTGCCAGCAGAGACAGGGGAAACACTGAAGCTTTCTTT. The full variable domain, rest sourced from reference TRBV28 and TRBJ1-1, is DVKVTQSSRYLVKRTGEKVFLECVQDMDHENMFWYRQDPGLGLRLIYFSYDVKMKEKGDIPEGYSVSREKKERFSLILESASTNQTSMYLCASRDRGNTEAFFGQGTRLTVV.

This clone has a single count. The chain carries TRBV9 and TRBJ2-3, with D possibly called TRBD1 or TRBD2 (5 bases each). V was cut by 0 bases and J by 2 bases, with 13 bases left in between. This CDR3 has 16 residues. CDR1 is SGDLS and CDR2 is YYNGEE in the germline V gene. CDR3 bases: TGTGCCAGCAGCGTAGCCCCGAGAGGGGCCACAGATACGCAGTATTTT. Translating it yields CASSVAPRGATDTQYF.

The CDR3, as DNA: TGTGCCAGCGGGGGACAGTATAGCAATCAGCCCCAGCATTTT. This codes for CASGGQYSNQPQHF. The V call is TRBV28, the J call TRBJ1-5; 7 nucleotides agree with TRBD1. The CDR3 is 14 residues long. J lost 0 bases, V lost 8 bases, and 4 bases had no gene match. Per germline, CDR1 MDHEN and CDR2 SYDVKM. The full variable domain, completed using reference TRBV28 and TRBJ1-5, is DVKVTQSSRYLVKRTGEKVFLECVQDMDHENMFWYRQDPGLGLRLIYFSYDVKMKEKGDIPEGYSVSREKKERFSLILESASTNQTSMYLCASGGQYSNQPQHFGDGTRLSIL.

On this clone itself: Other DNA variants within this sample encode the same CDR3. V gene TRBV29-1 combines with J gene TRBJ1-1, with 7 bases fitting TRBD1. This CDR3 region has 13 residues. The J segment lost 5 bases and the V segment lost 6 bases, leaving 9 bases of the junction unmatched. Germline CDR1 reads SQVTM; CDR2 reads ANQGSEA. The CDR3 coding sequence is TGCAGCGTCCCTCTACAGGGGCATACTGAAGCTTTCTTT. Its protein is CSVPLQGHTEAFF.

The rearrangement uses TRBV7-2 and TRBJ1-1, with D perhaps matching TRBD1 (5 bases). The V gene's germline CDR1 is SGHTA and CDR2 FQGNSA. Trimming removed 3 bases from V and 0 bases from J, with 14 bases in between. CDR3 length equals 16 residues. CDR3 region: CASSLAGRGMNTEAFF. DNA for the CDR3: TGTGCCAGCAGCTTGGCCGGGCGGGGGATGAACACTGAAGCTTTCTTT.

This clone was counted a single time. The rearrangement joins TRBV7-9 to TRBJ2-3; D is unresolved. The CDR3 runs 15 residues. Germline loops: CDR1 SEHNR, CDR2 FQNEAQ (reference sequence). V was cut by 6 bases and J by 0 bases, with 13 bases left in between. CDR3 in DNA: TGTGCCAGCAGTACTGGGATTCGCAGCACAGATACGCAGTATTTT. Its translation: CASSTGIRSTDTQYF.

V usage is TRBV7-9 and J usage is TRBJ1-2; no reliable D call. Per the germline V gene, CDR1 is SEHNR and CDR2 is FQNEAQ (reference sequence). The length of the CDR3 is 13 residues. Between the trimmed V and J ends, which lost 2 bases and 7 bases, there was a span of 11 bases. CDR3 bases: TGTGCCAGCAGCTTATATCCGGCCATTGGCTACACCTTC. It encodes CASSLYPAIGYTF.

The rearrangement links TRBV6-6 to TRBJ2-2, with D maybe TRBD1 (6 bases). This CDR3 spans 13 amino acids. Trimming stripped 5 bases from V and 7 bases from J, with 11 bases between. Germline CDR1 and CDR2: MNHNY and SVGAGI (reference sequence). CDR3: CASSPTGSGELFF. The CDR3, as DNA: TGTGCCAGCAGTCCCACAGGGAGCGGGGAGCTGTTTTTT.

The table lists this clone with a count of one. The J gene is TRBJ2-2, the V gene TRBV5-1, with D possibly matching TRBD1 (6 bases). The CDR3 is 13 amino acids. V lost 3 bases, J lost 9 bases, and 12 bases lay in between. CDR1 is SGHRS and CDR2 is YFSETQ in the germline V gene. CDR3 amino acids: CASSWGQGWELFF. CDR3 DNA sequence: TGCGCCAGCAGCTGGGGCCAGGGGTGGGAGCTGTTTTTT.

CDR3 nucleotide sequence: TGTGCCACCAGCCGGGACTCGGCAGGGGGACAGGACGAGCAGTACTTC. Protein product: CATSRDSAGGQDEQYF. The chain employs TRBV15 and TRBJ2-7; 8 bases agree with TRBD1. Germline V lookup: CDR1 LNHNV, CDR2 YYDKDF (reference sequence). This CDR3 comprises 16 residues. Trimming cost V 5 bases and J 5 bases; bases outside gene matches: 14. Variable domain in full (rest from reference TRBV15 and TRBJ2-7): DAMVIQNPRYQVTQFGKPVTLSCSQTLNHNVMYWYQQKSSQAPKLLFHYYDKDFNNEADTPDNFQSRRPNTSFCFLDIRSPGLGDTAMYLCATSRDSAGGQDEQYFGPGTRLTVT.